This T cell receptor beta chain comes out of a study of blood T cell repertoires in COVID-19. Whole-study context: There were acute and convalescent COVID-19 samples, and they came from the United States, Italy and Spain.

With 8 bases clipped from V and 11 bases from J, the junction kept 8 bases outside the gene matches. From germline, CDR1 is MNHEY and CDR2 SMNVEV (reference sequence). The CDR3 consists of 11 residues. The study recruited exposed participants who had met a COVID-19 case within 2 weeks before entry. This clone occurred a few times. Method: immunoSEQ multiplex PCR; TCRdb's copy keeps in-frame clones and lacks some. Of about 350,000 clones in the sample, 88% were seen once. Sequences were obtained from PBMCs or T cells enriched from blood (not recorded which). The J gene is TRBJ1-1, the V gene TRBV27, with TRBD1 identical over 7 bases. This TCR was sampled from a woman aged 25 to 39 who had been exposed to COVID-19. As DNA, the CDR3 is TGTGCCAGCGGTAGGGGGCCCCCGGCTTTCTTT. Its protein product is CASGRGPPAFF.